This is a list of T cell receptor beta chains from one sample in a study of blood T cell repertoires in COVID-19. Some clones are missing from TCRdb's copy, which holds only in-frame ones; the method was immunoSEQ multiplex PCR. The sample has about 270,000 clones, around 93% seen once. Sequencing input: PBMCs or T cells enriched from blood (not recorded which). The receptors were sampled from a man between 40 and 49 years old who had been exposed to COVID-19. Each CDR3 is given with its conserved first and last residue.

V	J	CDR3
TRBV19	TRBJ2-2	CASSRITTGITGELFF
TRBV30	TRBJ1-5	CAWTPGQSRNQPQHF
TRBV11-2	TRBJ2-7	CASRSPTSGSEQYF
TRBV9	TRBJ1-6	CASSVANSLMNSPLHF
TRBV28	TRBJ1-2	CASSLAGKTNYGYTF
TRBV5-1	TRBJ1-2	CASSLAGINYGYTF
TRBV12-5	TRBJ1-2	CASGLTGTGGFWSYGYTF
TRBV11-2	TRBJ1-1	CASSLDRGQAGAFF
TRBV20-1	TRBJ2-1	CSAHNNEQFF
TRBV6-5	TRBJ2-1	CASRRVVANEQFF
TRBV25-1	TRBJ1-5	CASSDPTVSNQPQHF
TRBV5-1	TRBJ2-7	CASSATGANSYEQYF
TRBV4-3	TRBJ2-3	CASSLRSSGSWSGTDTQYF